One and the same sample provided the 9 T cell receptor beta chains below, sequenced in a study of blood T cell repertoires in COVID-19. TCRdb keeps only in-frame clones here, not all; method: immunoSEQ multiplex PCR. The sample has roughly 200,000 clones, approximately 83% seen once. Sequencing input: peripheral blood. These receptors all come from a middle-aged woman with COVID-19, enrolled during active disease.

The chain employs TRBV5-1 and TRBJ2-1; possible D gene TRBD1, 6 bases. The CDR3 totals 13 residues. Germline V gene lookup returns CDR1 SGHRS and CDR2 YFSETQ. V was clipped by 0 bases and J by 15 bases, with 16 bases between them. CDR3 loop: CASSLGGTWGAFF. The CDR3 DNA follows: TGCGCCAGCAGCTTGGGTGGGACATGGGGTGCGTTCTTC.

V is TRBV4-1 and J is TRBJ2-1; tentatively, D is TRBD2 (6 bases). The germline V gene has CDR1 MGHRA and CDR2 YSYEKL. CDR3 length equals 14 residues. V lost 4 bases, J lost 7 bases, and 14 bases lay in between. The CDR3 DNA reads TGCGCCAGCAGCCTAGCGGCCCCGGGGAATGAGCAGTTCTTC. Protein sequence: CASSLAAPGNEQFF.

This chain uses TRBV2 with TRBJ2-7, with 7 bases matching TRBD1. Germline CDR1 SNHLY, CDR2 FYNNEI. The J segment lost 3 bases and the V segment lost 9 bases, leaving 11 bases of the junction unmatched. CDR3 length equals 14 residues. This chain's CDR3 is CARGDSFRLYEQYF. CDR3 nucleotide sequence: TGTGCCAGGGGGGACAGCTTTCGGCTCTACGAGCAGTACTTC.

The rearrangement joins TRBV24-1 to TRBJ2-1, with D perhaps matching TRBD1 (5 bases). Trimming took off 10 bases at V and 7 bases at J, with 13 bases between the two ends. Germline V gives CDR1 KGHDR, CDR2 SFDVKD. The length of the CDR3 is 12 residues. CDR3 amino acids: CATSYQGNEQFF. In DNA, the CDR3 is TGTGCCACTAGCTACCAGGGTAATGAGCAGTTCTTC.

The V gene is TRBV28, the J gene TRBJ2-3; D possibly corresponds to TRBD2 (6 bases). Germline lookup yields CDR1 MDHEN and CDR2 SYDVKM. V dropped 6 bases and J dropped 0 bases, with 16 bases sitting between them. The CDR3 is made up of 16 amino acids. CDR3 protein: CASSVTGAQSTDTQYF. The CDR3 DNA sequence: TGTGCCAGCAGCGTCACGGGAGCACAGAGCACAGATACGCAGTATTTT.

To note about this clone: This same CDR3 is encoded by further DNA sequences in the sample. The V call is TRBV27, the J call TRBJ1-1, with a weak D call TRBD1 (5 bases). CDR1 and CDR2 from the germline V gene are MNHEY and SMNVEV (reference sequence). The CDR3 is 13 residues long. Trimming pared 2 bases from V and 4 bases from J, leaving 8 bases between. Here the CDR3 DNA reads TGTGCCAGCAGTTTACGGGGGTTCACTGAAGCTTTCTTT. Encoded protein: CASSLRGFTEAFF.

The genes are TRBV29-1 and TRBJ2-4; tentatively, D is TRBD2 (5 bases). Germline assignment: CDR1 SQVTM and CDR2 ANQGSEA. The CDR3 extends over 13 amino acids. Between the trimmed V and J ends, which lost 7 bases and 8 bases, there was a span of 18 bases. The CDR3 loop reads CSAAGVSGDIQYF. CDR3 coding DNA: TGCAGCGCCGCGGGTGTCTCCGGAGACATTCAGTACTTC.

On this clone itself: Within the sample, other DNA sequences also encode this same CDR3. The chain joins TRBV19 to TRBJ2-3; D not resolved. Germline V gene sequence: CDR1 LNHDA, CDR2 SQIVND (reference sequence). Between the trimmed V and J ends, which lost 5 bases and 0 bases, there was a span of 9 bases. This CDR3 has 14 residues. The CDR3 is CASSSRGSTDTQYF. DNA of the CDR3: TGTGCCAGTAGTTCCCGAGGTAGCACAGATACGCAGTATTTT.

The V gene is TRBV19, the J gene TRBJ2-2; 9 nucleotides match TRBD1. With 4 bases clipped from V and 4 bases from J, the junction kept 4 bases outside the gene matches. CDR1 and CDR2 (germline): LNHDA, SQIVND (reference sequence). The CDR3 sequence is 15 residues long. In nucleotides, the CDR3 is TGTGCCAGTAGTAACAGGGGGCGCGTCACCGGGGAGCTGTTTTTT. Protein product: CASSNRGRVTGELFF.